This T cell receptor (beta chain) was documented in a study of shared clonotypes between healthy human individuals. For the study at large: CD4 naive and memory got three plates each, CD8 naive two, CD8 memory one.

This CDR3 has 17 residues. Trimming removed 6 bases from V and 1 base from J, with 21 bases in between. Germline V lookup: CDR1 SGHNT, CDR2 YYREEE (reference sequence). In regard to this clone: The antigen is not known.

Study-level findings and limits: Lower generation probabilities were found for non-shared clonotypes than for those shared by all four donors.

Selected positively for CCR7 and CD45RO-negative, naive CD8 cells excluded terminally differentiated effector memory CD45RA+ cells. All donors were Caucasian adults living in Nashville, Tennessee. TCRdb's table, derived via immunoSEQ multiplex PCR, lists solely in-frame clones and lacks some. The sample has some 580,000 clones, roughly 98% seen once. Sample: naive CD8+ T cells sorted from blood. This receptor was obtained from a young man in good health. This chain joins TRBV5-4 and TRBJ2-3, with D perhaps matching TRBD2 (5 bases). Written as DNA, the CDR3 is TGTGCCAGCAATAATTATGGAGCCGGGATGGGCACAGATACGCAGTATTTT. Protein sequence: CASNNYGAGMGTDTQYF.